One and the same sample provided the 10 T cell receptor beta chains below, sequenced in a study of vaccination and CD4 T cells after COVID-19. The Oncomine TCR Beta short-read assay sequenced DNA from cultured CD4+ T cells. TCRdb recomputed calls from the PCR reads with MiXCR, one row per CDR3 protein. The sample records approximately 22,000 distinct CDR3 sequences, about 43% being singletons. The sample's time point: late sampling 161 to 241 days after vaccination in a few convalescent patients. Specified treatment: roughly ten-day PBMC culture with coronavirus spike peptide pools or control peptides (ViraFEST assay). No antigen is known for these receptors. Sequenced here: CD4+ T cells from blood, cultured in vitro, sampled about 7 months after SARS-CoV-2 vaccination. Receptors originate from a human donor who had recovered from COVID-19.

The chain links TRBV20-1 to TRBJ2-7, with D perhaps matching TRBD2 (6 bases). Germline CDR1 and CDR2: DFQATT and SNEGSKA (reference sequence). Trimming left V 3 bases short and J 3 bases short, with 9 bases between. The CDR3 consists of 12 residues. CDR3 amino acids: CSASGRIYEQYF. The DNA for the CDR3 is TGCAGTGCTAGCGGGAGAATCTACGAGCAGTACTTC.

This clonotype was observed a handful of times. This rearrangement joins TRBV7-9 to TRBJ1-1, with D possibly TRBD1 on 5 matching bases. The CDR3 sequence is 14 residues long. CDR1 is SEHNR and CDR2 is FQNEAQ in the germline V gene (reference sequence). V dropped 3 bases and J dropped 1 base, with 9 bases sitting between them. The CDR3 loop reads CASSFEGRNTEAFF. The CDR3 DNA follows: TGTGCCAGCAGCTTTGAGGGGAGGAACACTGAAGCTTTCTTT.

The gene calls are TRBV23-1 and TRBJ2-7; tentative D call: TRBD2 (5 bases). TRBV23-1 is known as an ORF, though its function is uncertain. Trimming cost V 6 bases and J 2 bases, with 20 bases left between them. The CDR3 is made up of 16 amino acids. The CDR3: CASRVKGASKTYEQYF. The CDR3 DNA is TGCGCCAGCAGGGTGAAGGGAGCCAGCAAAACCTACGAGCAGTACTTC.

This rearrangement joins TRBV20-1 to TRBJ1-1; no clear D. This CDR3 comprises 14 residues. CDR1 and CDR2 (germline): DFQATT, SNEGSKA (reference sequence). The V gene lost 4 bases and the J gene lost 3 bases, with 15 bases spanning the gap. The CDR3 DNA reads TGCAGTGCTAAAGGGCGGGGATGGGACACTGAAGCTTTCTTT. Translating it yields CSAKGRGWDTEAFF.

This clonotype was seen only a few times. The chain is built from TRBV6-1 and TRBJ2-7, with 10 bases lining up with TRBD1. This CDR3 comprises 13 residues. The trim removed 5 bases at V and 7 bases at J, leaving 5 bases unmatched. Germline V gene data show CDR1 as MNHNS and CDR2 as SASEGT. CDR3 coding DNA: TGTGCCAGCAGTCGGGACAGGGGAGTGGAGCAGTACTTC. Translation: CASSRDRGVEQYF.

This chain uses TRBV6-1 with TRBJ2-3, with 7 bases fitting TRBD2. This CDR3 is 13 amino acids long. With V trimmed by 7 bases and J by 2 bases, 3 bases remained unmatched. Germline CDR1 is MNHNS and CDR2 is SASEGT. The DNA for the CDR3 is TGTGCCAGCACTAGCGGATACACAGATACGCAGTATTTT. The encoded protein is CASTSGYTDTQYF.

The CDR3 DNA is TGTGCCAGCAGTACCCCCCCTGGGAGGGGTAGCAACAATGAGCAGTTCTTC. Its protein is CASSTPPGRGSNNEQFF. The chain couples TRBV6-1 to TRBJ2-1; 7 bases are shared with TRBD2. Trimming removed 5 bases from V and 5 bases from J; junction bases left unmatched: 15. The CDR3 totals 17 residues. Germline V gene data show CDR1 as MNHNS and CDR2 as SASEGT.

This clonotype was detected only a few times. This chain connects TRBV24-1 to TRBJ1-5; unclear D gene. Germline loops: CDR1 KGHDR, CDR2 SFDVKD. The CDR3 spans 13 residues. Trimming took off 5 bases at V and 0 bases at J, with 4 bases between the two ends. In DNA form, the CDR3 reads TGTGCCACCAGTGGTTCTAGCAATCAGCCCCAGCATTTT. This translates into CATSGSSNQPQHF.

This clonotype appeared a few times. The chain combines TRBV15 with TRBJ2-5, with D possibly matching TRBD1 (6 bases). The CDR3 extends over 17 amino acids. Germline CDR1 and CDR2: LNHNV and YYDKDF (reference sequence). V was pared by 0 bases and J by 3 bases, with 17 bases between. CDR3 sequence (DNA): TGTGCCACCAGCAGAGATTACCCCAGGGGATTGGAAGAGACCCAGTACTTC. Translation gives CATSRDYPRGLEETQYF.

Comments on this clonotype: The junction differs from germline at one of its ends, possibly a read error. The genes are TRBV7-7 and TRBJ2-5; weak D call: TRBD1 (6 bases). CDR1 is SSHAT and CDR2 is FNYEAQ in the germline V gene (reference sequence). CDR3 length: 15 residues. The CDR3 region is CASSLAQGLEETQYF. The CDR3 DNA sequence: TGTGCTAGCAGCTTAGCGCAGGGGCTGGAAGAGACCCAGTACTTC.